This entry is about one T cell receptor beta chain. No antigen is known for it. This entry comes from a study of siplizumab effects on memory and regulatory T cells. This CDR3 is built from 15 residues. Trimming took 6 bases from V and 9 from J, leaving 23 bases between them. Germline lookup yields CDR1 MNHEY and CDR2 SVGAGI. General study points: Under siplizumab, an average roughly 70% of mappable alloreactive CD4+ clones were Treg-derived, compared with 25% to 30% in controls. Under siplizumab, alloreactive sequences traced to unstimulated CD4+ memory cells were significantly reduced.

This table comes from immunoSEQ multiplex PCR, and its TCRdb copy is limited to in-frame clones, with some not included. The sample consists of under 100,000 clones, just under 95% of them appearing once. The TCR sequence derives from a human donor in good health. This chain links TRBV6-5 with TRBJ2-5; D possibly corresponds to TRBD2 (5 bases). The sequencing sample was made of non-Treg CD4+ T cells sorted from blood. CDR3: CASRLGGTLPAAQYF. CDR3 DNA: TGTGCCAGCAGGTTAGGCGGCACGCTACCAGCGGCCCAGTACTTC.